The rows below give T cell receptor beta chains drawn from one sample of a study of shared clonotypes between healthy human individuals. The assay was immunoSEQ multiplex PCR, and TCRdb's table has in-frame clones only and misses some. The data contain about 2.3 million clones, roughly 92% of them singletons. Sequencing used naive CD4+ T cells from PBMCs. The receptor set was obtained from a young man in good health. Some clones in this sample may be carry-over from other donors' samples. CDR3s include the opening cysteine and the closing phenylalanine or tryptophan.

CDR3,J,V
CASSLGQGNTEAFF,TRBJ1-1,TRBV7-8
CSKGLAPNTGELFF,TRBJ2-2,TRBV29-1
CASSESGRVAGELFF,TRBJ2-2,TRBV6-1
CASSQAGISPNQPQHF,TRBJ1-5,TRBV4-1
CASSTGPAATPLTQYF,TRBJ2-5,TRBV27
CAWSPQGYEQYF,TRBJ2-7,TRBV30
CASTSYGRFQETQYF,TRBJ2-5,TRBV9
CASSPRGTASVHQTDTQYF,TRBJ2-3,TRBV7-9
CASSNRLAGGNYEQYF,TRBJ2-7,TRBV6-6
CASNRGADTQYF,TRBJ2-3,TRBV9
CASSHDRNEKLFF,TRBJ1-4,TRBV7-8
CASSLFGRYEQYF,TRBJ2-7,TRBV7-9
CSVEGWWTSGNSYNEQFF,TRBJ2-1,TRBV29-1
CAITGGMNSPLHF,TRBJ1-6,TRBV10-3
CASSIGQGGGYTF,TRBJ1-2,TRBV28
CATQDKLNTEAFF,TRBJ1-1,TRBV10-3
CASTRDSSGNTIYF,TRBJ1-3,TRBV19
CASSPGQGQSGANVLTF,TRBJ2-6,TRBV27
CASSEGGRLAGGISEQFF,TRBJ2-1,TRBV10-2
CAWRDRSNEQFF,TRBJ2-1,TRBV30
CASSSPGIHEQYF,TRBJ2-7,TRBV28
CSRQGGIYEQYF,TRBJ2-7,TRBV27
CASSYSRPGANVLTF,TRBJ2-6,TRBV6-5
CASSKWVIGANTGELFF,TRBJ2-2,TRBV27
CSVRLGGQGAGGYTF,TRBJ1-2,TRBV29-1
CASSPRWDRAYEQYF,TRBJ2-7,TRBV5-6
CASSQGWGEVYNEQFF,TRBJ2-1,TRBV4-1
CASSQLAAYEQYF,TRBJ2-7,TRBV4-2
CASSLSDRGNGELFF,TRBJ2-2,TRBV11-2
CASTSGLLIVIDTQYF,TRBJ2-3,TRBV2
CASGFSGGDTQYF,TRBJ2-3,TRBV12-5
CASSLDSGSADTQYF,TRBJ2-3,TRBV5-4
CASSSAHEPGGAFF,TRBJ1-1,TRBV27
CASTLGDFGDIQYF,TRBJ2-4,TRBV6-1
CASSLGQGKETQYF,TRBJ2-5,TRBV5-1
CASSIVGGRETQYF,TRBJ2-5,TRBV19
CASSVGDRGNTIYF,TRBJ1-3,TRBV11-2
CASSLAGLQGALYEQYF,TRBJ2-7,TRBV7-2
CASSYSSGGLKTEAFF,TRBJ1-1,TRBV28
CASSEEGPGEQYF,TRBJ2-7,TRBV6-1
CASSPQGHGSSGNTIYF,TRBJ1-3,TRBV5-1
CASSFSGAPGAETQYF,TRBJ2-5,TRBV9
CASSIGGWDQFF,TRBJ2-1,TRBV19
CATSRGWTSGSFGGDTQYF,TRBJ2-3,TRBV15
CASSRPTSGTEYNEQFF,TRBJ2-1,TRBV5-1
CASSLGGERVGEQFF,TRBJ2-1,TRBV7-3
CASGRTRTTGELFF,TRBJ2-2,TRBV2
CATSRDTYYGYTF,TRBJ1-2,TRBV15
CASSLERAGQETQYF,TRBJ2-5,TRBV5-1
CASSRRSAGTGGASGYTF,TRBJ1-2,TRBV4-1
CASSLTSGRFHEQYF,TRBJ2-7,TRBV7-9
CASSASGREYNEQFF,TRBJ2-1,TRBV9
CASSPRAQGAYSYEQYF,TRBJ2-7,TRBV18
CASSGGTSGRTPTGELFF,TRBJ2-2,TRBV7-9
CASSLWGQGTQYF,TRBJ2-5,TRBV5-1
CASSLGSGGPNQPQHF,TRBJ1-5,TRBV5-1
CASSLGEPNTEAFF,TRBJ1-1,TRBV28
CASSEGNEKLFF,TRBJ1-4,TRBV6-1
CASSTTENYGYTF,TRBJ1-2,TRBV28
CASSFASGIYNEQFF,TRBJ2-1,TRBV5-1